The 30 T cell receptor beta chains given below trace back to one sample, sequenced in a study of CD8 T cells in Susac syndrome (dated by TCRdb to between 2018 and 2021). Receptor libraries were prepared by the immunoSEQ multiplex PCR assay. RNA was extracted using the RNeasy kit, and roughly 0.5 to 1 microgram was reverse transcribed with random hexamers. TCRdb reworked the public reads: Q25 trimming with fastp, MiXCR clone assembly, productive beta chains retained. All rows with the same CDR3 protein become a single entry with the most common DNA and genes. The sample table shows about 25,000 distinct CDR3 sequences, and roughly 92% are seen once. Approximately 0.25% of the sample rests with the top ten. The specimen was CD8+ T cells from PBMCs. These receptor sequences come from a human donor in good health.

The rearrangement uses TRBV6-2 or TRBV6-3 and TRBJ2-1; 7 positions agree with TRBD2. The CDR3 is 14 amino acids. The V segment lost 5 bases and the J segment 0 bases; nucleotides outside the gene matches: 1. CDR1 is MNHEY and CDR2 is SVGEGT in the germline V gene. CDR3 sequence: CASSKRGSYNEQFF. DNA for the CDR3: TGTGCCAGCAGTAAGCGGGGCTCCTACAATGAGCAGTTCTTC.

The chain is built from TRBV7-4 and TRBJ1-1, with no clear D. The V end was cut by 1 base, the J end by 2 bases, with 5 bases between. The CDR3 totals 13 residues. Germline V gene data show CDR1 as SGHVT and CDR2 as SQSDAQ. This CDR3 reads CASSLEENTEAFF. CDR3 sequence (DNA): TGTGCCAGCAGCTTAGAAGAAAACACTGAAGCTTTCTTT.

This clonotype was observed once. This chain uses TRBV6-2 or TRBV6-3 with TRBJ2-5; tentatively, D is TRBD1 (6 bases). Between the trimmed V and J ends, which lost 8 bases and 5 bases, there was a span of 12 bases. Germline V CDR1 and CDR2: MNHEY, SVGEGT. The CDR3 is made up of 12 amino acids. The CDR3 here is CASGRDRETQYF. The CDR3 coding sequence is TGTGCCAGCGGCCGCGACAGGGAGACCCAGTACTTC.

In its sample, this clonotype was seen a few times. The chain uses TRBV11-2 and TRBJ2-7; D may be TRBD1 (6 bases). The CDR3 extends over 13 amino acids. CDR1 is SGHAT, CDR2 FQNNGV, per germline. V gave up 4 bases and J gave up 4 bases, with 11 bases separating them. The CDR3 spells CASSSRQDYEQYF. For the CDR3, the DNA is TGTGCCAGCAGCTCGCGACAGGATTACGAGCAGTACTTC.

This chain links TRBV3-1 with TRBJ2-1; D gene unclear. The CDR3 is made up of 11 amino acids. Germline assignment: CDR1 LGHDT and CDR2 YNNKEL (reference sequence). Trimming took off 5 bases at V and 7 bases at J, with 6 bases between the two ends. The CDR3 here is CASSGPNEQFF. The CDR3 DNA reads TGTGCCAGCAGCGGGCCAAATGAGCAGTTCTTC.

This rearrangement joins TRBV20-1 to TRBJ2-7; tentatively, D is TRBD1 or TRBD2 (6 bases each). The germline gives CDR1 DFQATT, CDR2 SNEGSKA (reference sequence). V shed 5 bases and J shed 0 bases, with 14 bases lying between them. The CDR3 loop spans 14 amino acids. CDR3 nucleotides: TGCAGTGCTGCGGGACAATCGAGCTCCTACGAGCAGTACTTC. It yields the protein CSAAGQSSSYEQYF.

The chain carries TRBV5-6 and TRBJ2-5, with a weak D call TRBD2 (6 bases). Germline CDR1 and CDR2: SGHDT and YYEEEE. The CDR3 spans 14 residues. Trimming removed 3 bases at V and 4 bases at J, with 13 bases between. The DNA for the CDR3 is TGTGCCAGCAGCTCGACTAGAGGAGGAGAGACCCAGTACTTC. It encodes CASSSTRGGETQYF.

The gene calls are TRBV7-6 and TRBJ2-3; D gene unclear. V gave up 5 bases and J gave up 6 bases, with 9 bases separating them. The germline V gene has CDR1 SGHVS and CDR2 FNYEAQ. The CDR3 extends over 12 amino acids. CDR3 nucleotides: TGTGCCAGCAGCCTCCCTATGGATACGCAGTATTTT. This translates into CASSLPMDTQYF. The full variable domain, its missing parts supplied by reference TRBV7-6 and TRBJ2-3, is GAGVSQSPRYKVTKRGQDVALRCDPISGHVSLYWYRQALGQGPEFLTYFNYEAQQDKSGLPNDRFSAERPEGSISTLTIQRTEQRDSAMYRCASSLPMDTQYFGPGTRLTVL.

The chain couples TRBV5-4 to TRBJ2-7; no firm D call. The CDR3 extends over 15 amino acids. V lost 0 bases and J lost 4, with 14 bases in between. Germline CDR1 is SGHNT and CDR2 is YYREEE (reference sequence). The chain's CDR3 is CASSLDLGVSYEQYF. The CDR3 DNA reads as TGTGCCAGCAGCTTGGACCTGGGTGTGTCGTACGAGCAGTACTTC.

The chain has TRBV7-2 and TRBJ2-3; D remains unclear. CDR3 size: 15 residues. Germline lookup yields CDR1 SGHTA and CDR2 FQGNSA. Trimming took 2 bases from V and 3 from J, leaving 12 bases between them. The CDR3 sequence is CASSLNFGWTDTQYF. DNA of the CDR3: TGTGCCAGCAGCTTAAACTTCGGGTGGACAGATACGCAGTATTTT.

This rearrangement joins TRBV20-1 to TRBJ1-1; 7 nucleotides align to TRBD1. J lost 10 bases, V lost 3 bases, and 17 bases had no gene match. Germline V gene data show CDR1 as DFQATT and CDR2 as SNEGSKA (reference sequence). The CDR3 contains 15 residues. CDR3 amino acids: CSARGDRDVWKSAFF. In nucleotides, the CDR3 is TGCAGTGCTAGGGGCGACAGGGACGTTTGGAAGTCAGCTTTCTTT.

The genes are TRBV14 and TRBJ2-1; 8 bases fit TRBD1. The CDR3 spans 17 residues. The V gene's germline CDR1 is SGHDN and CDR2 FVKESK. V was clipped by 3 bases and J by 0 bases; unmatched bases: 7. CDR3 coding DNA: TGTGCCAGCAGCCATTACCAGGGGGCACCCTCCTACAATGAGCAGTTCTTC. Protein product: CASSHYQGAPSYNEQFF.

V is TRBV13 and J is TRBJ2-2; no reliable D call. CDR3 length equals 13 residues. The germline gives CDR1 PRHDT, CDR2 FYEKMQ (reference sequence). Deletions cut 5 bases from V and 6 bases from J, with 10 bases between. This CDR3 is CASSPTVSGELFF. The CDR3 nucleotides read TGTGCCAGCAGCCCCACAGTATCCGGGGAGCTGTTTTTT.

The chain joins TRBV6-5 to TRBJ1-2; D gene unclear. Germline V gives CDR1 MNHEY, CDR2 SVGAGI. Trimming took off 4 bases at V and 0 bases at J, with 12 bases between the two ends. The CDR3 extends over 15 amino acids. Here the CDR3 reads CASSSPGPANYGYTF. The CDR3 nucleotides read TGTGCCAGCAGTTCCCCAGGTCCCGCTAACTATGGCTACACCTTC.

The chain employs TRBV14 and TRBJ1-1; no clear D. V was cut by 1 base and J by 4 bases, with 7 bases left in between. The CDR3 contains 13 residues. The germline gives CDR1 SGHDN, CDR2 FVKESK. As DNA, the CDR3 is TGTGCCAGCAGCCAAGTTTACACCACTGAAGCTTTCTTT. It yields the protein CASSQVYTTEAFF.

The V gene is TRBV11-2, the J gene TRBJ1-2, with TRBD1 identical over 7 bases. The CDR3 is made up of 15 amino acids. Germline V lookup: CDR1 SGHAT, CDR2 FQNNGV. After removal of 4 bases from V and 0 bases from J, the junction contained 5 bases not matched to a gene. The CDR3 reads CASSSGQAANYGYTF. The DNA for the CDR3 is TGTGCCAGCAGCTCCGGACAGGCAGCTAACTATGGCTACACCTTC.

The chain has TRBV10-3 and TRBJ2-1; 8 nucleotides agree with TRBD2. Trimming at V came to 5 bases and at J to 3 bases, leaving 9 bases not matched to a gene. CDR1 is ENHRY and CDR2 is SYGVKD in the germline V gene. The CDR3 contains 16 residues. The CDR3 DNA reads TGTGCCATCAGTCATACGGGACTAGTGGGCTACAATGAGCAGTTCTTC. Translated, it gives CAISHTGLVGYNEQFF.

V gene TRBV6-2 or TRBV6-3 combines with J gene TRBJ2-2; D is undetermined. The V end lost 2 bases, the J end lost 6 bases, and 19 bases lay between the germline ends. From germline, CDR1 is MNHEY and CDR2 SVGEGT. This CDR3 has 17 amino acids. CDR3 DNA: TGTGCCAGCAGTTACGCGCGCGAGTGGGGTGTCCCCGGGGAGCTGTTTTTT. Residues: CASSYAREWGVPGELFF.

The V call is TRBV13, the J call TRBJ2-2; the D gene could be TRBD1 or TRBD2 (5 bases each). The CDR3 is made up of 15 amino acids. The germline gives CDR1 PRHDT, CDR2 FYEKMQ (reference sequence). V gave up 5 bases and J gave up 7 bases, with 17 bases separating them. CDR3 bases: TGTGCCAGCAGCCCCAGACAGACTGGGGGCGGGGAGCTGTTTTTT. Translated: CASSPRQTGGGELFF. Filled out from reference TRBV13 and TRBJ2-2, the complete variable domain reads AAGVIQSPRHLIKEKRETATLKCYPIPRHDTVYWYQQGPGQDPQFLISFYEKMQSDKGSIPDRFSAQQFSDYHSELNMSSLELGDSALYFCASSPRQTGGGELFFGEGSRLTVL.

This chain joins TRBV29-1 and TRBJ1-4, with D possibly matching TRBD1 (6 bases). This CDR3 contains 15 residues. Deletions cut 0 bases from V and 3 bases from J, with 11 bases between. CDR1 and CDR2 from the germline V gene are SQVTM and ANQGSEA. CDR3 sequence: CSVEDPDRPNEKLFF. The CDR3 DNA reads TGCAGCGTTGAAGATCCGGACAGACCTAATGAAAAACTGTTTTTT.

The chain employs TRBV29-1 and TRBJ2-7, with D maybe TRBD1 (6 bases). The germline gives CDR1 SQVTM, CDR2 ANQGSEA. The V end was cut by 4 bases, the J end by 5 bases, with 12 bases between. CDR3 length equals 12 residues. CDR3: CSVVGRGHEQYF. The CDR3 DNA sequence: TGCAGCGTTGTCGGCAGGGGCCACGAGCAGTACTTC.

The J gene is TRBJ2-1, the V gene TRBV29-1; D gene ambiguous. This CDR3 contains 14 residues. Looked up from germline, CDR1 is SQVTM and CDR2 is ANQGSEA. V gave up 1 base and J gave up 0 bases, with 7 bases separating them. The CDR3 is CSVEGRGSYNEQFF. As DNA, the CDR3 is TGCAGCGTTGAAGGGCGAGGCTCCTACAATGAGCAGTTCTTC.

V and J are TRBV18 and TRBJ2-2, with 7 positions matching TRBD1. The CDR3 extends over 16 amino acids. The trim removed 4 bases at V and 1 base at J, leaving 6 bases unmatched. Per the germline V gene, CDR1 is KGHSH and CDR2 is LQKENI. The CDR3 region has the DNA TGTGCCAGCTCACTACAGGGACAGCTGAACACCGGGGAGCTGTTTTTT. Residues: CASSLQGQLNTGELFF.

V is TRBV10-3 and J is TRBJ2-1; D not resolved. CDR3 length equals 14 residues. The V end was cut by 4 bases, the J end by 5 bases, with 12 bases between. Germline CDR1 reads ENHRY; CDR2 reads SYGVKD. This CDR3 is CAISVDLRNNEQFF. The CDR3 region has the DNA TGTGCCATCAGTGTTGACCTTAGAAACAATGAGCAGTTCTTC.

CDR3 sequence (DNA): TGCGCCAGCAGCTTGTTCGCAGGGCGGCGGAGCACCGGGGAGCTGTTTTTT. This encodes CASSLFAGRRSTGELFF. The gene calls are TRBV5-1 and TRBJ2-2; perhaps TRBD1 as D (5 bases). V was pared by 1 base and J by 4 bases, with 17 bases between. Germline values: CDR1 SGHRS, CDR2 YFSETQ. This CDR3 is 17 amino acids long. The complete variable domain, with remaining parts taken from reference TRBV5-1 and TRBJ2-2, reads KAGVTQTPRYLIKTRGQQVTLSCSPISGHRSVSWYQQTPGQGLQFLFEYFSETQRNKGNFPGRFSGRQFSNSRSEMNVSTLELGDSALYLCASSLFAGRRSTGELFFGEGSRLTVL.

The chain has TRBV2 and TRBJ1-1; TRBD1 agrees at 7 bases. Germline V gives CDR1 SNHLY, CDR2 FYNNEI. The V segment lost 9 bases and the J segment 1 base; nucleotides outside the gene matches: 5. CDR3 size: 13 residues. The CDR3 DNA sequence: TGTGCCAGGGGGGACAGCCAGAACACTGAAGCTTTCTTT. Translated, it gives CARGDSQNTEAFF.

The CDR3 spells CASSFRPTKKNTEAFF. Written as DNA, the CDR3 is TGTGCCAGCAGTTTTCGACCGACAAAGAAGAACACTGAAGCTTTCTTT. The chain links TRBV27 to TRBJ1-1; no definite D call. Trimming took 3 bases from V and 1 from J, leaving 15 bases between them. The germline V gene encodes CDR1 MNHEY and CDR2 SMNVEV (reference sequence). The CDR3 contains 16 residues.

Only a few counts were recorded for this clonotype. The V and J genes are TRBV11-2 and TRBJ2-7, with 8 bases identical to TRBD2. With V trimmed by 0 bases and J by 7 bases, 2 bases remained unmatched. CDR1 is SGHAT and CDR2 is FQNNGV in the germline V gene. The CDR3 has 13 residues. The DNA of the CDR3 is TGTGCCAGCAGCTTAGAAGCGGGGGAAGAGCAGTACTTC. It codes for CASSLEAGEEQYF.

V gene TRBV19 combines with J gene TRBJ1-1; D gene uncertain. Germline lookup yields CDR1 LNHDA and CDR2 SQIVND (reference sequence). V was trimmed by 6 bases and J by 8 bases, leaving 19 bases between them. This CDR3 contains 14 residues. The CDR3 spells CASSLGGLAGEAFF. The DNA for the CDR3 is TGTGCCAGTAGCCTGGGAGGTTTGGCAGGCGAAGCTTTCTTT.

The chain carries TRBV10-3 and TRBJ2-5, with a tentative D call TRBD2 (5 bases). The CDR3 is 15 amino acids. V dropped 6 bases and J dropped 0 bases, with 14 bases sitting between them. The germline CDR1 and CDR2 sequences are ENHRY and SYGVKD. CDR3 DNA: TGTGCCATCAGGCCGGGAACCGAATACCAAGAGACCCAGTACTTC. Translated: CAIRPGTEYQETQYF.